This entry lists 25 T cell receptor beta chains sequenced from one sample in a study of T cell changes during pregnancy in multiple sclerosis. Data came from immunoSEQ multiplex PCR; TCRdb stores just in-frame clones and leaves some out. Of around 32,000 clones listed, 91% are singletons. The starting material was CD8+ T cells from peripheral blood mononuclear cells, obtained in the second trimester of pregnancy. These TCRs come from a female donor in good health, enrolled as a control in a pregnancy study.

The chain uses TRBV5-6 and TRBJ2-1, with 9 bases aligning to TRBD2. CDR3 length: 14 amino acids. The V segment lost 0 bases and the J segment 6 bases; nucleotides outside the gene matches: 1. The germline V gene has CDR1 SGHDT and CDR2 YYEEEE. This CDR3 is CASSLASGANEQFF. The CDR3 DNA follows: TGTGCCAGCAGCTTGGCTAGCGGGGCCAATGAGCAGTTCTTC. The full variable domain, completed using reference TRBV5-6 and TRBJ2-1, is DAGVTQSPTHLIKTRGQQVTLRCSPKSGHDTVSWYQQALGQGPQFIFQYYEEEERQRGNFPDRFSGHQFPNYSSELNVNALLLGDSALYLCASSLASGANEQFFGPGTRLTVL.

The genes are TRBV5-6 and TRBJ2-7, with no clear D. Per germline, CDR1 SGHDT and CDR2 YYEEEE. Trimming took off 2 bases at V and 1 base at J, with 7 bases between the two ends. This CDR3 is 13 amino acids long. The CDR3 sequence: CASSFSSSYEQYF. The CDR3 DNA reads TGTGCCAGCAGCTTCTCCAGTTCCTACGAGCAGTACTTC.

The chain links TRBV5-8 to TRBJ1-4; 7 nucleotides agree with TRBD1. This CDR3 has 15 amino acids. Per germline, CDR1 SGHTS and CDR2 YDEGEE. Trimming took 5 bases from V and 6 from J; bases not matched to a gene: 10. This CDR3 reads CASRHIKGADEKLFF. CDR3 coding DNA: TGTGCCAGCAGGCATATTAAGGGGGCGGATGAAAAACTGTTTTTT.

The V and J genes are TRBV5-6 and TRBJ1-2; D gene unclear. The V gene lost 4 bases and the J gene lost 2 bases, with 12 bases spanning the gap. This CDR3 region has 14 residues. Per the germline V gene, CDR1 is SGHDT and CDR2 is YYEEEE. CDR3 coding DNA: TGTGCCAGCAGCCCTGGACGGGAAAACTATGGCTACACCTTC. Its translation: CASSPGRENYGYTF.

This chain uses TRBV27 with TRBJ1-2; 7 nucleotides align to TRBD1. Germline V gives CDR1 MNHEY, CDR2 SMNVEV (reference sequence). The V and J ends lost 4 bases and 8 bases, in that order; junction bases with no gene match: 19. The CDR3 runs to 17 residues. The CDR3 is CASSYGKGALGNGGYTF. CDR3 sequence (DNA): TGTGCCAGCAGTTATGGGAAGGGGGCCTTGGGGAACGGCGGCTACACCTTC.

The V gene is TRBV27, the J gene TRBJ1-2; 12 positions agree with TRBD1. Germline V gene data show CDR1 as MNHEY and CDR2 as SMNVEV (reference sequence). Trimming removed 5 bases from V and 6 bases from J; junction bases left unmatched: 16. This CDR3 comprises 18 residues. The DNA of the CDR3 is TGTGCCAGCAGTCAAAAACCGGGACAGGGGGCCCTTAGGGATGGCTACACCTTC. Its translation: CASSQKPGQGALRDGYTF.

J is TRBJ2-5 and V is TRBV9, with TRBD2 as a possible D gene (6 bases). Trimming stripped 0 bases from V and 5 bases from J, with 11 bases between. The CDR3 has 14 amino acids. Germline V gives CDR1 SGDLS, CDR2 YYNGEE. This CDR3 reads CASSVDTSSETQYF. For the CDR3, the DNA is TGTGCCAGCAGCGTAGATACTAGCAGCGAGACCCAGTACTTC.

The chain couples TRBV7-2 to TRBJ1-1; maybe TRBD1 (5 bases). The V end was cut by 1 base, the J end by 0 bases, with 21 bases between. In germline, CDR1 is SGHTA, CDR2 FQGNSA. The CDR3 spans 19 residues. The CDR3 nucleotides are TGTGCCAGCAGCTTAGTGAGTCAGGGTTTATGGCTGGTGAACACTGAAGCTTTCTTT. It specifies CASSLVSQGLWLVNTEAFF.

The J gene is TRBJ2-3, the V gene TRBV4-1; 8 bases fit TRBD2. From germline, CDR1 is MGHRA and CDR2 YSYEKL. V dropped 5 bases and J dropped 2; count of bases not matched to a gene: 9. The CDR3 has 16 residues. In DNA form, the CDR3 reads TGCGCCAGCAGCTCCCCGCTAGCGGGCTACACAGATACGCAGTATTTT. As protein: CASSSPLAGYTDTQYF.

The chain joins TRBV19 to TRBJ1-6, with a tentative D call TRBD1 (5 bases). Trimming stripped 3 bases from V and 10 bases from J, with 19 bases between. The CDR3 runs to 16 residues. Germline assignment: CDR1 LNHDA and CDR2 SQIVND (reference sequence). CDR3 coding DNA: TGTGCCAGTAGTATTTTGGTCGGGGGTGGTGGGTCACCCCTCCACTTT. This translates into CASSILVGGGGSPLHF.

This chain uses TRBV4-1 with TRBJ2-3; D uncertain. V was trimmed by 0 bases and J by 0 bases, leaving 13 bases between them. CDR3 length: 17 residues. Germline CDR1 and CDR2: MGHRA and YSYEKL. CDR3 sequence (DNA): TGCGCCAGCAGCCAAGATCAATCGACATCTAGCACAGATACGCAGTATTTT. Translation gives CASSQDQSTSSTDTQYF.

The chain recombines TRBV20-1 with TRBJ2-7; TRBD1 matches at 7 bases. The CDR3 contains 11 residues. Looked up from germline, CDR1 is DFQATT and CDR2 is SNEGSKA (reference sequence). V shed 2 bases and J 6 bases; nucleotides not matched to a gene: 1. The CDR3 region has the DNA TGCAGTGCTAGATACAGGGGCGAGCAGTACTTC. This encodes CSARYRGEQYF.

The rearrangement joins TRBV7-9 to TRBJ2-2; 9 bases align to TRBD1. CDR3 length: 16 residues. The V gene's germline CDR1 is SEHNR and CDR2 FQNEAQ (reference sequence). V trimming: 3 bases; J trimming: 6 bases; junction bases outside the gene matches: 8. The CDR3 sequence is CASSFRQGQGSGELFF. The CDR3 nucleotides read TGTGCCAGCAGCTTTCGACAAGGACAGGGGTCCGGGGAGCTGTTTTTT. Full variable domain (outside the CDR3, taken from reference TRBV7-9 and TRBJ2-2): DTGVSQNPRHKITKRGQNVTFRCDPISEHNRLYWYRQTLGQGPEFLTYFQNEAQLEKSRLLSDRFSAERPKGSFSTLEIQRTEQGDSAMYLCASSFRQGQGSGELFFGEGSRLTVL.

This clone was found once. V is TRBV4-3 and J is TRBJ1-1, with D unresolved. This CDR3 contains 13 residues. Looked up from germline, CDR1 is LGHNA and CDR2 is YSLEER. Trimming cost V 4 bases and J 5 bases, with 11 bases left between them. The CDR3 nucleotides are TGCGCCAGCAGCCGAGTGGGAGGGACTGAAGCTTTCTTT. Amino acids: CASSRVGGTEAFF.

The chain uses TRBV6-5 and TRBJ2-5, with 11 bases identical to TRBD2. CDR1 and CDR2 (germline): MNHEY, SVGAGI. The trim removed 8 bases at V and 5 bases at J, leaving 10 bases unmatched. The CDR3 loop spans 15 amino acids. The CDR3 sequence: CASRLAGGLVETQYF. The CDR3 DNA reads TGTGCCAGCCGTTTAGCGGGGGGGCTGGTGGAGACCCAGTACTTC.

This CDR3 is CASRLDRGLSEAFF. In DNA, the CDR3 is TGCGCCAGCAGGCTGGACAGGGGTCTATCTGAAGCTTTCTTT. The chain employs TRBV4-3 and TRBJ1-1, with TRBD1 matching 9 bases. Germline CDR1 is LGHNA and CDR2 is YSLEER. The CDR3 consists of 14 residues. V gave up 6 bases and J gave up 6 bases; unmatched junction bases: 8.

The gene calls are TRBV6-5 and TRBJ1-2, with 7 bases identical to TRBD1. Per the germline V gene, CDR1 is MNHEY and CDR2 is SVGAGI. The junction had 7 bases not matched to a gene; V was cut back by 2 bases and J by 7 bases. CDR3 size: 14 residues. The CDR3 DNA reads TGTGCCAGCAGTTACGCAGGGGGTGAGGGTGGCTACACCTTC. Amino acids: CASSYAGGEGGYTF.

This sequence joins TRBV6-5 and TRBJ2-7, with 9 bases matching TRBD1. The germline gives CDR1 MNHEY, CDR2 SVGAGI. V lost 5 bases to trimming and J lost 6 bases; unmatched junction nucleotides: 8. The CDR3 extends over 14 amino acids. CDR3 sequence (DNA): TGTGCCAGCAGTGGGGACAGGGAATCGTCCGAGCAGTACTTC. Encoded protein: CASSGDRESSEQYF.

The rearrangement links TRBV7-8 to TRBJ2-2; maybe TRBD2 (6 bases). Trimming pared 3 bases from V and 0 bases from J, leaving 11 bases between. Germline loops: CDR1 SGHVS, CDR2 FQNEAQ. CDR3 length: 16 amino acids. CDR3 protein: CASSFLARANTGELFF. Written as DNA, the CDR3 is TGTGCCAGCAGCTTTCTAGCGCGCGCGAACACCGGGGAGCTGTTTTTT.

The chain uses TRBV27 and TRBJ1-2; 10 bases are a match to TRBD1. The ends lost 8 bases at V and 1 base at J; junction bases unmatched: 7. The CDR3 sequence is 15 residues long. The germline V gene encodes CDR1 MNHEY and CDR2 SMNVEV (reference sequence). The CDR3 region is CASSTRDRGNYGYTF. The CDR3 DNA reads as TGTGCCAGCTCAACCCGGGACAGGGGTAACTATGGCTACACCTTC.

The rearrangement joins TRBV9 to TRBJ2-5, with 11 bases that match TRBD1. The J segment lost 3 bases and the V segment lost 0 bases, leaving 7 bases of the junction unmatched. Germline CDR1 reads SGDLS; CDR2 reads YYNGEE. The CDR3 extends over 17 amino acids. CDR3 DNA: TGTGCCAGCAGCGTAGCGGGGACAGGGGGATGGGAAGAGACCCAGTACTTC. It encodes CASSVAGTGGWEETQYF. Variable domain in full (rest from reference TRBV9 and TRBJ2-5): DSGVTQTPKHLITATGQRVTLRCSPRSGDLSVYWYQQSLDQGLQFLIQYYNGEERAKGNILERFSAQQFPDLHSELNLSSLELGDSALYFCASSVAGTGGWEETQYFGPGTRLLVL.

The CDR3 loop is CASSLGASGVTDTQYF. The DNA for the CDR3 is TGTGCCAGCAGCTTAGGTGCTAGCGGGGTGACAGATACGCAGTATTTT. This chain uses TRBV7-2 with TRBJ2-3, with 9 bases identical to TRBD2. The CDR3 is 16 amino acids. Germline loops: CDR1 SGHTA, CDR2 FQGNSA. V was clipped by 1 base and J by 3 bases; unmatched bases: 5.

The V call is TRBV7-9, the J call TRBJ1-1; perhaps TRBD1 as D (6 bases). This CDR3 has 13 amino acids. Germline CDR1 reads SEHNR; CDR2 reads FQNEAQ (reference sequence). V was cut by 1 base and J by 5 bases, with 8 bases left in between. CDR3: CASSLDRVTEAFF. The CDR3 bases are TGTGCCAGCAGCTTAGACAGGGTTACTGAAGCTTTCTTT. The variable domain in full, with the rest retrieved from reference TRBV7-9 and TRBJ1-1, is DTGVSQNPRHKITKRGQNVTFRCDPISEHNRLYWYRQTLGQGPEFLTYFQNEAQLEKSRLLSDRFSAERPKGSFSTLEIQRTEQGDSAMYLCASSLDRVTEAFFGQGTRLTVV.

This rearrangement joins TRBV4-3 to TRBJ1-6, with 11 bases fitting TRBD1. The CDR3 loop spans 16 amino acids. J lost 9 bases, V lost 0 bases, and 4 bases had no gene match. Germline CDR1 and CDR2: LGHNA and YSLEER. The chain's CDR3 is CASSQETGTGGSPLHF. As DNA, the CDR3 is TGCGCCAGCAGCCAAGAGACCGGGACAGGGGGTTCACCCCTCCACTTT.

V and J are TRBV15 and TRBJ2-1; D is perhaps TRBD1 (5 bases). This CDR3 contains 14 residues. The V gene lost 1 base and the J gene lost 8 bases, with 12 bases spanning the gap. The germline V gene encodes CDR1 LNHNV and CDR2 YYDKDF (reference sequence). CDR3 in DNA: TGTGCCACCAGCAGAGCGGCAGGGTGGCATGAGCAGTTCTTC. This translates into CATSRAAGWHEQFF.